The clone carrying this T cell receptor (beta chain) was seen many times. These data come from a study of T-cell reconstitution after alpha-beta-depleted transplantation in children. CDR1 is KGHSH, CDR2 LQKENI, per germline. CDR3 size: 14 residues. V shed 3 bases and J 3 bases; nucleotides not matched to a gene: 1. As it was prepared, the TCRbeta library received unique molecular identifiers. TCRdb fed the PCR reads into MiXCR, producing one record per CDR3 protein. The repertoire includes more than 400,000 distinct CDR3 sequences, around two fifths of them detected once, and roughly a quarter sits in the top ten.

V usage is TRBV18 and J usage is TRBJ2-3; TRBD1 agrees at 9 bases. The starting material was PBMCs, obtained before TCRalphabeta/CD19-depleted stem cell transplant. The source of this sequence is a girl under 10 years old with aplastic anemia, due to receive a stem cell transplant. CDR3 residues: CASSPGQGTDTQYF. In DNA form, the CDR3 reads TGTGCCAGCTCACCTGGACAGGGGACAGATACGCAGTATTTT.